Shown below are 2 T cell receptor beta chains from a single sample sequenced in a study of T cell changes during pregnancy in multiple sclerosis. Data came from immunoSEQ multiplex PCR; TCRdb stores just in-frame clones and leaves some out. This sample has fewer than 45,000 clones, with roughly 88% found just once. Source: peripheral blood, taken in the second trimester of pregnancy. These receptor sequences come from a female donor in good health, enrolled as a control in a pregnancy study.

This sequence joins TRBV5-6 and TRBJ1-6, with 8 nucleotides matching TRBD1. Germline V CDR1 and CDR2: SGHDT, YYEEEE. J lost 9 bases, V lost 4 bases, and 9 bases had no gene match. This CDR3 has 15 residues. The CDR3 region is CASSQYRGRGSPLHF. The CDR3 coding sequence is TGTGCCAGCAGCCAGTACAGGGGGAGAGGTTCACCCCTCCACTTT.

This sequence joins TRBV30 and TRBJ1-4; 7 bases line up with TRBD1. The V segment lost 5 bases and the J segment 3 bases; nucleotides outside the gene matches: 3. CDR1 and CDR2 from the germline V gene are GTSNPN and SVGIG (reference sequence). This CDR3 has 13 amino acids. CDR3 sequence (DNA): TGTGCCTGGGGGGACAGACCTAATGAAAAACTGTTTTTT. It codes for CAWGDRPNEKLFF.